This T cell receptor (beta chain) appears in the sequencing data of a study of CD8+CD57+ T cells in acquired aplastic anemia. Study-wide context: Some 10 million reads were obtained on average for healthy donor CD4+ cells.

Genomic DNA provided the template from which TCR beta VDJ and CDR3 profiles were obtained. TCRdb ran MiXCR on the reads and lists one entry per CDR3 protein. Among about 170,000 distinct CDR3 sequences listed, roughly 63% were seen once. Study findings and constraints: Patients and controls shared under 35 CD8+ CDR3 sequences, which appeared highly expressed in patients and within their immunodominant clones.

V dropped 4 bases and J dropped 1 base, with 11 bases sitting between them. The CDR3 spans 15 residues. Germline V gives CDR1 SGDLS, CDR2 YYNGEE. This clonotype was detected ten times or more. Its antigen is as yet unknown. Sequencing was done on a sample of sorted CD4+, CD8+, or CD8+CD57+ T cells (not recorded which) from PBMCs. This sequence was found in a human donor in good health. This sequence joins TRBV9 and TRBJ2-2, with D perhaps TRBD2 (6 bases). CDR3 amino acids: CASSRAEGNTGELFF. The CDR3 DNA sequence: TGTGCCAGCAGCAGAGCGGAGGGGAACACCGGGGAGCTGTTTTTT.